A selection of T cell receptor beta chains follows, all from one sample in a study of preoperative IRX-2 immunotherapy in early breast cancer. Data came from immunoSEQ multiplex PCR; TCRdb stores just in-frame clones and leaves some out. The sample contains around 25,000 clones, roughly 90% of which appear only once. The sequences come from tumor tissue, collected after IRX-2 immunotherapy. These TCRs come from a human donor with breast cancer. Both conserved end residues are part of each CDR3. The order of the fields is V gene, J gene, clone size, D gene, CDR3 DNA, CDR3 protein. The D gene is left open where the match is weak. Only some rows state a clone size, as once, few, many or a class for expanded clones.

V: TRBV7-8; J: TRBJ2-7; size: .; D: .; DNA: TGTGCCAGCAGCTTACAACAGAGCTACGAGCAGTACTTC; CDR3: CASSLQQSYEQYF
V: TRBV11-2; J: TRBJ2-1; size: .; D: .; DNA: TGTGCCAGCAGCTTTGGACTCCAAGCCCACAATGAGCAGTTCTTC; CDR3: CASSFGLQAHNEQFF
V: TRBV6-5; J: TRBJ1-1; size: .; D: .; DNA: TGTGCCAGCAGTTACTTTCCAGGGAACACTGAAGCTTTCTTT; CDR3: CASSYFPGNTEAFF
V: TRBV4-2; J: TRBJ1-1; size: .; D: .; DNA: TGTGCCAGCAGCCAAATTAGGGATGATGAAGCTTTCTTT; CDR3: CASSQIRDDEAFF
V: TRBV27; J: TRBJ1-4; size: .; D: TRBD1; DNA: TGTGCCAGCAGTCCGTTCGGACAGGCTTGGGATGAAAAACTGTTTTTT; CDR3: CASSPFGQAWDEKLFF
V: TRBV6-5; J: TRBJ1-2; size: .; D: .; DNA: TGTGCCAGCAGTAACCGGGACGGGAGTGCTGGCTACACCTTC; CDR3: CASSNRDGSAGYTF
V: TRBV6-1; J: TRBJ1-2; size: .; D: .; DNA: TGTGCCAGCAGTGAAATGAGGACAGATGGCTACACCTTC; CDR3: CASSEMRTDGYTF
V: TRBV7-9; J: TRBJ2-5; size: .; D: TRBD2; DNA: TGTGCCAGCAGCTTGGGCCCGTGGGCTAGCGGGGAGACCCAGTACTTC; CDR3: CASSLGPWASGETQYF
V: TRBV27; J: TRBJ2-1; size: .; D: TRBD1; DNA: TGTGCCAGCAGTTCTTTACTACTACAGGGGGCAGGCAATGAGCAGTTCTTC; CDR3: CASSSLLLQGAGNEQFF
V: TRBV28; J: TRBJ1-1; size: .; D: .; DNA: TGTGCCACATGCTCCGGTGCCGGGGGGGACACTGAAGCTTTCTTT; CDR3: CATCSGAGGDTEAFF
V: TRBV6-1; J: TRBJ2-1; size: .; D: .; DNA: TGTGCCAGCAGTGAAGCGGCGGCAGACGCTTACAATGAGCAGTTCTTC; CDR3: CASSEAAADAYNEQFF
V: TRBV5-1; J: TRBJ2-5; size: once; D: .; DNA: TGCGCCAGCAGCTTGGCTCTAGGTGAGACCCAGTACTTC; CDR3: CASSLALGETQYF
V: TRBV30; J: TRBJ2-5; size: .; D: .; DNA: TGTGCCTGGAGTGTCGGGCGGCGAGAGACCCAGTACTTC; CDR3: CAWSVGRRETQYF
V: TRBV5-4; J: TRBJ2-2; size: .; D: TRBD2; DNA: TGTGCCAGCAGCGCCGGACTAGAACTCACCGGGGAGCTGTTTTTT; CDR3: CASSAGLELTGELFF
V: TRBV6-6; J: TRBJ1-4; size: .; D: .; DNA: TGTGCCAGCAGTCCCGGGGGGGCTCCTAATGAAAAACTGTTTTTT; CDR3: CASSPGGAPNEKLFF
V: TRBV5-1; J: TRBJ1-1; size: .; D: TRBD1; DNA: TGCGCCAGCAGCTTGGGACAGGGCGGTACTGAAGCTTTCTTT; CDR3: CASSLGQGGTEAFF
V: TRBV6-1; J: TRBJ2-2; size: .; D: .; DNA: TGTGCCAGCCTACAGGGCGCGAACACCGGGGAGCTGTTTTTT; CDR3: CASLQGANTGELFF
V: TRBV5-4; J: TRBJ2-4; size: .; D: .; DNA: TGTGCCAGCAGCTTGGATGGGTGGGAAAACATTCAGTACTTC; CDR3: CASSLDGWENIQYF
V: TRBV5-4; J: TRBJ1-1; size: .; D: .; DNA: TGTGCCAGCAGCTTGGAAGGGGCGCACACTGAAGCTTTCTTT; CDR3: CASSLEGAHTEAFF
V: TRBV6-4; J: TRBJ2-2; size: .; D: TRBD1; DNA: TGTGCCAGCAGAACAGGGGTTAGCACCGGGGAGCTGTTTTTT; CDR3: CASRTGVSTGELFF
V: TRBV6-6; J: TRBJ1-3; size: once; D: .; DNA: TGTGCCGCGTTGATTGGACAACCTGGAAACACCATATATTTT; CDR3: CAALIGQPGNTIYF
V: TRBV6-1; J: TRBJ1-6; size: .; D: .; DNA: TGTGCCAGCAGGAGTTCTTATGATTCACCCCTCCACTTT; CDR3: CASRSSYDSPLHF
V: TRBV30; J: TRBJ2-1; size: .; D: .; DNA: TGTGCCTGGAGTGTCGGTGAGCAGTTCTTC; CDR3: CAWSVGEQFF
V: TRBV11-2; J: TRBJ2-5; size: .; D: .; DNA: TGTGCCAGCAGCCCTCCCTCCGGGTGGGGGGCAAAGGAGACCCAGTACTTC; CDR3: CASSPPSGWGAKETQYF
V: TRBV6-6; J: TRBJ2-1; size: few; D: .; DNA: TGTGCCAGCAGTAGGCCCTACAATGAGCAGTTCTTC; CDR3: CASSRPYNEQFF
V: TRBV7-3; J: TRBJ1-2; size: .; D: TRBD1; DNA: TGTGCCAGCAAATCTCTAGATAGGACAGGGGATTATGTGGGCTACTATGGCTACACCTTC; CDR3: CASKSLDRTGDYVGYYGYTF
V: TRBV19; J: TRBJ1-2; size: .; D: .; DNA: TGTGCCAGTAGTGGACAGAACTATGGCTACACCTTC; CDR3: CASSGQNYGYTF